Detailed here is one TCR beta chain. The antigen is undetermined. This CDR3 region has 14 residues. Germline trimming cut 6 bases from V and 2 bases from J; bases unmatched to any gene: 4. Germline values: CDR1 MNHNS, CDR2 SASEGT. This specimen comes from a study of cytomegalovirus exposure and HLA in healthy donors. As for the study in general: In an early release, HLA-typed donors contributed 80 million to 95 million unique TCR sequences.

The PCR had 60 Vbeta and 13 Jbeta primers. Per the original methods: Unique TCR beta chains numbered around 75 million in a later analysis, with roughly 10 million shared. Sequencing was performed with immunoSEQ multiplex PCR; in TCRdb, only in-frame clones are kept and a portion is missing. V and J calls and clone size come straight from that table; D and trimming were deduced from the DNA. The sample table sets out about 150,000 clones. Overall study findings and caveats: A missense variant in DCLRE1C was later tied to TCR beta V- and J-gene trimming. There were a few CMV-associated chains whose specificity for CMV antigens was confirmed in vitro.

This TCR came from a man aged 25 to 40 in good health and CMV-seronegative. The sequenced sample consisted of PBMCs. V usage is TRBV6-1 and J usage is TRBJ2-7; 10 nucleotides line up with TRBD2. CDR3 sequence (DNA): TGTGCCAGCAGAGGAGCGGGAGGGACCTACGAGCAGTACTTC. Translation gives CASRGAGGTYEQYF.